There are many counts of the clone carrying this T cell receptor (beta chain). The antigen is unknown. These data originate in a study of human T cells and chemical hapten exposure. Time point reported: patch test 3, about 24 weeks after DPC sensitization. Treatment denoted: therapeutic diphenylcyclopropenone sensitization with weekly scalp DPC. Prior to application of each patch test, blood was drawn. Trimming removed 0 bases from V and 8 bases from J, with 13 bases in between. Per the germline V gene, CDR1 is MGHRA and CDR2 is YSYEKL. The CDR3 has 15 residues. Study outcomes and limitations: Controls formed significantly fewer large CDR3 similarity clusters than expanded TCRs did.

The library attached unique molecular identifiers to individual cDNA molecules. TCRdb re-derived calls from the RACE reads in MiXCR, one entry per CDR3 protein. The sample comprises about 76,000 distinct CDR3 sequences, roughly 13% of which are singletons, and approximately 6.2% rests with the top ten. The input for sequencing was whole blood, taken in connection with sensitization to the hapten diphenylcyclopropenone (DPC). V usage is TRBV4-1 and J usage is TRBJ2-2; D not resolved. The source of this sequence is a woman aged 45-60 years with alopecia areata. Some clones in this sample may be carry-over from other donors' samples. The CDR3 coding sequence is TGCGCCAGCAGCCAAGAGGGCTATACGGTGGGGGAGCTGTTTTTT. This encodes CASSQEGYTVGELFF.